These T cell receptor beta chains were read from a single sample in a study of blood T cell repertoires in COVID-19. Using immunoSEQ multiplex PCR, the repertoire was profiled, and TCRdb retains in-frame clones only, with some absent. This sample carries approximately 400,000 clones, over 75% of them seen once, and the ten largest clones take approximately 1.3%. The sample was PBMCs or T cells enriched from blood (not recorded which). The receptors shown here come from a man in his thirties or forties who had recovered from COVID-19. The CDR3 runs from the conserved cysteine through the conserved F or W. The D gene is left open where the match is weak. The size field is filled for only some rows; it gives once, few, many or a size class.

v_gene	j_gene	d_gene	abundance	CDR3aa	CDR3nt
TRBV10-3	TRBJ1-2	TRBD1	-	CAISEPGTGAYYGYTF	TGTGCCATCAGTGAGCCCGGGACAGGGGCTTACTATGGCTACACCTTC
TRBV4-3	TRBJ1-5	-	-	CASSQDPGYQPQHF	TGCGCCAGCAGCCAAGACCCAGGGTATCAGCCCCAGCATTTT
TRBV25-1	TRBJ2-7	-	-	CASSDRGVYEQYF	TGTGCCAGCAGTGACAGGGGTGTCTACGAGCAGTACTTC
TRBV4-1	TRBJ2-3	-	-	CASSQAVRSTDTQYF	TGCGCCAGCAGCCAAGCGGTGCGGAGCACAGATACGCAGTATTTT
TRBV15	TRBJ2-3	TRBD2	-	CATSRILGASGQYF	TGTGCCACCAGCAGGATCCTTGGGGCTAGCGGGCAGTATTTT
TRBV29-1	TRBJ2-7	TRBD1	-	CSVEDPTGDREQYF	TGCAGCGTTGAAGATCCGACAGGGGATCGCGAGCAGTACTTC
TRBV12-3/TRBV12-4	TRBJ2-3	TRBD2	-	CASSHRGGTQYF	TGTGCCAGCAGTCACCGCGGGGGGACGCAGTATTTT
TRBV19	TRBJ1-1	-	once	CASSARLEAFF	TGTGCCAGTAGTGCTCGGTTAGAAGCTTTCTTT
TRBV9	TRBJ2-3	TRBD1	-	CASSVADRGDTQYF	TGTGCCAGCAGCGTAGCGGACAGGGGAGATACGCAGTATTTT
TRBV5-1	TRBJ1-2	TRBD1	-	CASSPAPGQNYGYTF	TGCGCCAGCAGCCCAGCGCCGGGACAGAACTATGGCTACACCTTC
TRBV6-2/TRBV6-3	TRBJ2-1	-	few	CASSYSGREVGEQFF	TGTGCCAGCAGTTACTCCGGCAGGGAGGTTGGTGAGCAGTTCTTC
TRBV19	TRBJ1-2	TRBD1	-	CASSLTGTGDAYGYTF	TGTGCCAGTAGCCTAACCGGGACAGGGGATGCCTATGGCTACACCTTC
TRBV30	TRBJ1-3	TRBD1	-	CAWSPTGGVRNTIYF	TGTGCCTGGAGCCCGACAGGGGGTGTGAGAAACACCATATATTTT
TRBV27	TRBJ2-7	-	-	CASSLKLTYEQYF	TGTGCCAGCAGTTTAAAACTTACCTACGAGCAGTACTTC
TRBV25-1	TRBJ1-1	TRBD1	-	CASSGQGRTEAFF	TGTGCCAGCTCCGGACAGGGGAGGACTGAAGCTTTCTTT
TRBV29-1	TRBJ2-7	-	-	CSSFDSATYEQYF	TGCAGCAGTTTCGACAGCGCGACCTACGAGCAGTACTTC
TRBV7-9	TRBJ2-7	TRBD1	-	CASSPRTGSVLEQYF	TGTGCCAGCAGCCCCCGGACAGGATCTGTATTGGAGCAGTACTTC
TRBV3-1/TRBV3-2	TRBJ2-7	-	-	CASSRTGEQYF	TGTGCCAGCAGCCGTACGGGCGAGCAGTACTTC
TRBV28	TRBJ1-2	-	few	CASSFPGQAVYGYTF	TGTGCCAGCAGTTTCCCGGGACAAGCGGTCTATGGCTACACCTTC
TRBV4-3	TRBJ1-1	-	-	CASSQDALSNTEAFF	TGCGCCAGCAGCCAAGACGCGCTTTCGAACACTGAAGCTTTCTTT
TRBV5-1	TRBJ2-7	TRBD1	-	CASSSRTGTYEQYF	TGCGCCAGCAGTTCACGGACAGGAACCTACGAGCAGTACTTC
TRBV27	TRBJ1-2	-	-	CASRRQTPANYGYTF	TGTGCCAGCAGGAGACAGACACCAGCTAACTATGGCTACACCTTC
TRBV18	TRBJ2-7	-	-	CASSSGNYEQYF	TGTGCCAGCTCGTCCGGGAACTACGAGCAGTACTTC
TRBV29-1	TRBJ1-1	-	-	CSSYGGGGTEAFF	TGCAGCTCTTATGGGGGGGGCGGCACTGAAGCTTTCTTT
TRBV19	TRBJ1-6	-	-	CASSIPLSGNNSPLHF	TGTGCCAGTAGTATACCTCTATCGGGGAATAATTCACCCCTCCACTTT
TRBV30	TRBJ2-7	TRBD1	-	CAWSVGTGTYEQYF	TGTGCCTGGAGTGTAGGGACAGGTACCTACGAGCAGTACTTC